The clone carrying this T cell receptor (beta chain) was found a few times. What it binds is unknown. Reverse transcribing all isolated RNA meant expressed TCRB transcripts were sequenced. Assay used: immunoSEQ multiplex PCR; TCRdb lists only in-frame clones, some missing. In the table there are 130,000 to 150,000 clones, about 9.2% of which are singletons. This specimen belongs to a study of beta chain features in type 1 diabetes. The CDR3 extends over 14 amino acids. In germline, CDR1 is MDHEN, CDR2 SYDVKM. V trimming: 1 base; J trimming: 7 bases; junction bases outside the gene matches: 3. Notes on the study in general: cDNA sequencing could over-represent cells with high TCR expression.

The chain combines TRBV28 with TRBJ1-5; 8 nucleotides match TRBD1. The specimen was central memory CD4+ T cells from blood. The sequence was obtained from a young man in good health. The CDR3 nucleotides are TGTGCCAGCAGTTTATCATCAGGGGGCCAGCCCCAGCATTTT. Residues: CASSLSSGGQPQHF. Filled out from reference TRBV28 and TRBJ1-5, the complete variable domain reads DVKVTQSSRYLVKRTGEKVFLECVQDMDHENMFWYRQDPGLGLRLIYFSYDVKMKEKGDIPEGYSVSREKKERFSLILESASTNQTSMYLCASSLSSGGQPQHFGDGTRLSIL.